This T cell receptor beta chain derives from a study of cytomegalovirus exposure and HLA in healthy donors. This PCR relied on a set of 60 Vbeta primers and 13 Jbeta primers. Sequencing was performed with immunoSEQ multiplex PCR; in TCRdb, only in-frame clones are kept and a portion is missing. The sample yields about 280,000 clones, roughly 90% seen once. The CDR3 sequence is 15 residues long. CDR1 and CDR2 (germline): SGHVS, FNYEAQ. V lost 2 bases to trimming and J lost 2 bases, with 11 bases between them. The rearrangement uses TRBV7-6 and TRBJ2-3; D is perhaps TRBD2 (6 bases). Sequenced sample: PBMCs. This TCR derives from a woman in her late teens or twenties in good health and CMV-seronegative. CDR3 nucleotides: TGTGCCAGCAGCTTACCACTAGCCGACACAGATACGCAGTATTTT. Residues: CASSLPLADTDTQYF.